This T cell receptor (beta chain) was sequenced during a study of shared clonotypes between healthy human individuals. Study as a whole: The study used three CD4 naive, three CD4 memory, two CD8 naive and one CD8 memory plate per donor. Study outcomes and limitations: Sequencing depth was expected to affect clonotype sharing among donors.

Method: immunoSEQ multiplex PCR; TCRdb's copy keeps in-frame clones and lacks some. The data show 1.6 million or so clones, about 96% seen once. Comments on this clone: What it recognizes is unknown.

CDR1 and CDR2 from the germline V gene are LNHDA and SQIVND (reference sequence). Deletions cut 9 bases from V and 7 bases from J, with 14 bases between. The CDR3 extends over 12 amino acids. The material sequenced was naive CD4+ T cells sorted from blood. The subset was: CD45RA+ positively selected. This clonotype originated in a man younger than 40 in good health. The V gene is TRBV19, the J gene TRBJ2-3; D remains ambiguous. The DNA for the CDR3 is TGTGCCAGCATGGCCTCGATGAATACGCAGTATTTT. This sequence encodes CASMASMNTQYF.